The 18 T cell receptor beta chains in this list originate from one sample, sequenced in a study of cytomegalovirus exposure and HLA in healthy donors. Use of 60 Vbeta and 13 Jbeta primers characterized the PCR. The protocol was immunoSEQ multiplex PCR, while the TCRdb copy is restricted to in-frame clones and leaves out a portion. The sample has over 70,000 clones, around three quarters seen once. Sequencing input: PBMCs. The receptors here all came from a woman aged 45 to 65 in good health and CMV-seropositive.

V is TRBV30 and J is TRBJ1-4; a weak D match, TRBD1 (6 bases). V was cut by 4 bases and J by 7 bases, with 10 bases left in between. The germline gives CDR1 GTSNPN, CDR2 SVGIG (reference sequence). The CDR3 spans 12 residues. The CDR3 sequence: CAWTQGTEKLFF. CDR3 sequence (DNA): TGTGCCTGGACCCAGGGGACTGAAAAACTGTTTTTT.

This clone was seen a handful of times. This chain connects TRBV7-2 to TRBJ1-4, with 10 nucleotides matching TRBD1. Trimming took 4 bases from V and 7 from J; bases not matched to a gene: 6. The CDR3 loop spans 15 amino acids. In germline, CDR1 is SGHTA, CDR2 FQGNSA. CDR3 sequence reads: CASSSTGGGGEKLFF. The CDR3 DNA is TGTGCCAGCAGCTCGACAGGGGGCGGAGGTGAAAAACTGTTTTTT. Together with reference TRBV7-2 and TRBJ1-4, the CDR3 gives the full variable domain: GAGVSQSPSNKVTEKGKDVELRCDPISGHTALYWYRQSLGQGLEFLIYFQGNSAPDKSGLPSDRFSAERTGGSVSTLTIQRTQQEDSAVYLCASSSTGGGGEKLFFGSGTQLSVL.

The CDR3 here is CASSPRDTYTGELFF. The CDR3 DNA reads as TGTGCCAGCAGCCCTCGGGATACGTACACCGGGGAGCTGTTTTTT. The V call is TRBV27, the J call TRBJ2-2, with D possibly TRBD2 on 5 matching bases. This CDR3 is built from 15 residues. Trimming stripped 6 bases from V and 3 bases from J, with 14 bases between. Germline CDR1 reads MNHEY; CDR2 reads SMNVEV (reference sequence).

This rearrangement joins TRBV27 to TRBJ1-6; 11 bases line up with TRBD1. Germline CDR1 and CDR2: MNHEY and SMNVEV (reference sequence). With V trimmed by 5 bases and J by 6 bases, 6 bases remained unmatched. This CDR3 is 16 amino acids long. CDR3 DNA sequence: TGTGCCAGCAGTCCGGTAGGGACAGGGGGTAATTCACCCCTCCACTTT. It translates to CASSPVGTGGNSPLHF.

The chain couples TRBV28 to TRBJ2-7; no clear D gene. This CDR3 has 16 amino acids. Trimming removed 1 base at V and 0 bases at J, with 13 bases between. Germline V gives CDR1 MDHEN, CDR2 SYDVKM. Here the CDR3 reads CASSLYPPGDSYEQYF. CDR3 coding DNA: TGTGCCAGCAGTTTATACCCCCCCGGAGACTCCTACGAGCAGTACTTC.

CDR3 DNA: TGTGCCAGCAGTGACCGGGGGACTGCCCCAGATACGCAGTATTTT. As protein: CASSDRGTAPDTQYF. This sequence joins TRBV6-1 and TRBJ2-3; the D gene is possibly TRBD2 (6 bases). Germline V gene sequence: CDR1 MNHNS, CDR2 SASEGT. This CDR3 has 15 amino acids. V was cut by 3 bases and J by 4 bases, with 14 bases left in between.

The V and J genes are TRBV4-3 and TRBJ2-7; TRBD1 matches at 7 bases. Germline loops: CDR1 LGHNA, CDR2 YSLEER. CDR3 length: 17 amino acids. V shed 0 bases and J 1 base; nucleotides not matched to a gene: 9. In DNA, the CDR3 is TGCGCCAGCAGCCAAGAGCCCCCGAGACAGGGTTCCTACGAGCAGTACTTC. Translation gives CASSQEPPRQGSYEQYF.

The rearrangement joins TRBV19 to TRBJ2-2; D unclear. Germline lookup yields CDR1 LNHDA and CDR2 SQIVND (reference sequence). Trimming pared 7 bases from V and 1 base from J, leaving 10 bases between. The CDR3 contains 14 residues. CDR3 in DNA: TGTGCCAGTATGGAGCCGCAGAACACCGGGGAGCTGTTTTTT. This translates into CASMEPQNTGELFF.

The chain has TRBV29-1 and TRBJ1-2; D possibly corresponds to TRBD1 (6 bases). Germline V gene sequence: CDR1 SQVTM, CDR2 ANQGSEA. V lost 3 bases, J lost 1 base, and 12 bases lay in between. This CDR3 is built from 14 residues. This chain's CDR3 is CSVEGRGFNYGYTF. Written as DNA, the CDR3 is TGCAGCGTTGAGGGGAGGGGGTTTAACTATGGCTACACCTTC. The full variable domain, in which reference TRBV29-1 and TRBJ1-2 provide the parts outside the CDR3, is SAVISQKPSRDICQRGTSLTIQCQVDSQVTMMFWYRQQPGQSLTLIATANQGSEATYESGFVIDKFPISRPNLTFSTLTVSNMSPEDSSIYLCSVEGRGFNYGYTFGSGTRLTVV.

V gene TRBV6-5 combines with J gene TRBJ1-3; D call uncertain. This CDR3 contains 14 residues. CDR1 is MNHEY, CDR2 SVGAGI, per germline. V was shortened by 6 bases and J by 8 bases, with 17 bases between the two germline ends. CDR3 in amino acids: CASSRQEDGDTIYF. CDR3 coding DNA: TGTGCCAGCAGCCGGCAGGAGGACGGAGACACCATATATTTT.

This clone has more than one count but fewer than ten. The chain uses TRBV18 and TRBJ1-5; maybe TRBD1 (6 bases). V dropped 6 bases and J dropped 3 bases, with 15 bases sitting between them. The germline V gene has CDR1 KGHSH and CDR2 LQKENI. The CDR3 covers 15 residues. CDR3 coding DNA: TGTGCCAGCTCCCGTCCGGACAGCCCCAATCAGCCCCAGCATTTT. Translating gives CASSRPDSPNQPQHF. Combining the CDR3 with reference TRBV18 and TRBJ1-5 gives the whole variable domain NAGVMQNPRHLVRRRGQEARLRCSPMKGHSHVYWYRQLPEEGLKFMVYLQKENIIDESGMPKERFSAEFPKEGPSILRIQQVVRGDSAAYFCASSRPDSPNQPQHFGDGTRLSIL.

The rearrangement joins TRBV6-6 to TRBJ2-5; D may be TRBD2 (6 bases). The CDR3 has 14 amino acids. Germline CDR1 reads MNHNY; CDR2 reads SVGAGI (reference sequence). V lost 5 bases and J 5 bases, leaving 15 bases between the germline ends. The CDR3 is CASSRGLSWETQYF. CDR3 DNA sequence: TGTGCCAGCAGTCGGGGACTGTCATGGGAGACCCAGTACTTC.

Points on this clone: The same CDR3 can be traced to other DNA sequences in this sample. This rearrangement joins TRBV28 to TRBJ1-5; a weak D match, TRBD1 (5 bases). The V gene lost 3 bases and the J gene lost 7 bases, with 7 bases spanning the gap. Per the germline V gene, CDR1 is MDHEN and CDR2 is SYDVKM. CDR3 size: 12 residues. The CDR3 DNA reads TGTGCCAGCAGTTTGTCAGGGCAGCCCCAGCATTTT. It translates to CASSLSGQPQHF.

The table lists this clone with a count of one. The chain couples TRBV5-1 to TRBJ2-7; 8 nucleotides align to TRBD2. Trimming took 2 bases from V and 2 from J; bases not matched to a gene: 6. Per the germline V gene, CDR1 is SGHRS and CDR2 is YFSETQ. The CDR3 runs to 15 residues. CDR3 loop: CASSLGGAGAYEQYF. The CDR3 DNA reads TGCGCCAGCAGCTTAGGCGGAGCGGGAGCCTACGAGCAGTACTTC.

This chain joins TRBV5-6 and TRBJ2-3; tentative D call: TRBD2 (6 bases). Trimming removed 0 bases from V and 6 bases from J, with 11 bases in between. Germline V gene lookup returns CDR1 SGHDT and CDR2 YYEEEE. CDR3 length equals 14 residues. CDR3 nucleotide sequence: TGTGCCAGCAGCTTGGTTGCGGGACGGGATACGCAGTATTTT. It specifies CASSLVAGRDTQYF.

DNA for the CDR3: TGTGCCAGCAGCTTGTCTAGCTCCTACAATGAGCAGTTCTTC. Translation gives CASSLSSSYNEQFF. The gene calls are TRBV11-2 and TRBJ2-1; no firm D call. The V gene's germline CDR1 is SGHAT and CDR2 FQNNGV. The CDR3 contains 14 residues. V was pared by 3 bases and J by 0 bases, with 6 bases between. Variable domain in full (rest from reference TRBV11-2 and TRBJ2-1): EAGVAQSPRYKIIEKRQSVAFWCNPISGHATLYWYQQILGQGPKLLIQFQNNGVVDDSQLPKDRFSAERLKGVDSTLKIQPAKLEDSAVYLCASSLSSSYNEQFFGPGTRLTVL.

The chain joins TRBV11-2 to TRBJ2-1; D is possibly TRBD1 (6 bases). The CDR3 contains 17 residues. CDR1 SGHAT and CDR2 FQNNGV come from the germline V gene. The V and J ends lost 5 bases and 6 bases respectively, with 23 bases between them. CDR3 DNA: TGTGCCAGCAGCCCCCGACCTGGCACAGGGTTTCCCAATGAGCAGTTCTTC. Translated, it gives CASSPRPGTGFPNEQFF.

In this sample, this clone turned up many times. CDR3 sequence reads: CASRRQLSGGRVPDTQYF. Written as DNA, the CDR3 is TGTGCCAGCCGCCGACAGCTTTCTGGCGGGAGGGTCCCAGATACGCAGTATTTT. This chain joins TRBV2 and TRBJ2-3; 9 bases line up with TRBD2. The V and J ends lost 8 bases and 4 bases, in that order; junction bases with no gene match: 19. CDR1 and CDR2 from the germline V gene are SNHLY and FYNNEI. This CDR3 region has 18 residues.